This is a list of T cell receptor beta chains from one sample in a study of blood T cell repertoires in COVID-19. Clones were read by immunoSEQ multiplex PCR, and TCRdb kept only the in-frame ones, dropping some. The sample yields 87,000 or so clones, 85% to 90% seen once. The sample comprised peripheral blood. All receptors come from an elderly woman in a cohort sampled during active or convalescent COVID-19. Each CDR3 is given with its conserved first and last residue. A D gene is named only where the DNA matches it firmly. Clone size appears in some rows only: once, few, many, or a class for an expanded clone.

V gene	D gene	clone size	J gene	CDR3 protein	CDR3 DNA
TRBV6-5	TRBD1	NA	TRBJ1-2	CASSYSRTGANYGYTF	TGTGCCAGCAGTTACTCCAGGACAGGAGCTAACTATGGCTACACCTTC
TRBV10-3	NA	NA	TRBJ2-5	CAISDPQETQYF	TGTGCCATCAGTGACCCTCAAGAGACCCAGTACTTC
TRBV11-2	NA	NA	TRBJ1-2	CASSGNRVAYTF	TGTGCCAGCAGCGGAAACAGGGTTGCCTACACCTTC
TRBV9	NA	once	TRBJ1-5	CASSVGAGNSNQPQHF	TGTGCCAGCAGCGTAGGCGCAGGGAATAGCAATCAGCCCCAGCATTTT
TRBV3-1/TRBV3-2	TRBD2	NA	TRBJ2-1	CASSGLAGGYNEQFF	TGTGCCAGCAGCGGACTAGCGGGAGGGTACAATGAGCAGTTCTTC
TRBV5-1	TRBD2	NA	TRBJ2-5	CASSLPSGKETQYF	TGCGCCAGCAGCTTGCCTAGCGGTAAAGAGACCCAGTACTTC
TRBV29-1	TRBD1	once	TRBJ2-7	CSVTKTGMPYEQYF	TGCAGCGTCACCAAGACAGGGATGCCTTACGAGCAGTACTTC
TRBV6-6	NA	NA	TRBJ2-1	CASSTGLAYYNEQFF	TGTGCCAGCAGTACGGGTCTAGCCTACTACAATGAGCAGTTCTTC
TRBV3-1/TRBV3-2	TRBD2	NA	TRBJ2-1	CASSQDRLAGNEQFF	TGTGCCAGCAGCCAAGATCGACTAGCGGGGAATGAGCAGTTCTTC
TRBV7-2	NA	NA	TRBJ1-2	CASSLGGWTKSAYGYTF	TGTGCCAGCAGCTTAGGGGGCTGGACGAAGAGCGCCTATGGCTACACCTTC
TRBV5-1	TRBD1	NA	TRBJ2-2	CASSTGQTENTGELFF	TGCGCCAGCAGCACGGGACAGACTGAGAACACCGGGGAGCTGTTTTTT
TRBV28	TRBD1	NA	TRBJ2-7	CASSSPGQGGYEQYF	TGTGCCAGCAGCTCTCCCGGACAGGGAGGCTACGAGCAGTACTTC
TRBV5-1	TRBD1	NA	TRBJ2-2	CASSSGQGFSGELFF	TGCGCCAGCAGCTCCGGACAGGGTTTTTCCGGGGAGCTGTTTTTT
TRBV5-4	NA	NA	TRBJ1-2	CASRPGPGDFFYGYTF	TGTGCCAGCAGACCAGGCCCAGGGGATTTTTTCTATGGCTACACCTTC
TRBV5-8	TRBD1	NA	TRBJ2-2	CASSARGLTGELFF	TGTGCCAGCAGCGCCAGGGGGCTCACCGGGGAGCTGTTTTTT
TRBV2	NA	NA	TRBJ2-5	CAGNRDTKETQYF	TGTGCCGGGAACCGGGACACAAAAGAGACCCAGTACTTC
TRBV29-1	NA	once	TRBJ1-3	CSVGGGDSGNTIYF	TGCAGCGTTGGAGGAGGGGACTCTGGAAACACCATATATTTT
TRBV5-4	TRBD2	once	TRBJ2-2	CASSATGTSGRDTGELFF	TGTGCCAGCAGCGCCACCGGGACTAGCGGGAGGGACACCGGGGAGCTGTTTTTT
TRBV28	NA	NA	TRBJ1-5	CASSLRQGNQPQHF	TGTGCCAGCAGTTTACGACAGGGCAATCAGCCCCAGCATTTT
TRBV5-6	NA	NA	TRBJ1-2	CASSLDSRQAHYGYTF	TGTGCCAGCAGCTTAGACAGTCGACAGGCTCACTATGGCTACACCTTC
TRBV5-1	NA	NA	TRBJ1-1	CASSPLNRAAEAFF	TGCGCCAGCAGCCCTTTGAACAGGGCGGCTGAAGCTTTCTTT
TRBV30	NA	NA	TRBJ2-6	CAWSSGRSGANVLTF	TGTGCCTGGAGTAGCGGTCGGTCTGGGGCCAACGTCCTGACTTTC
TRBV20-1	TRBD2	NA	TRBJ2-1	CSASDRLAGVDEQFF	TGCAGTGCTAGTGACCGACTAGCGGGAGTGGATGAGCAGTTCTTC
TRBV5-4	TRBD1	once	TRBJ1-2	CASSSSVQGADGYTF	TGTGCCAGCAGCTCCTCGGTTCAGGGGGCGGATGGCTACACCTTC
TRBV30	TRBD1	once	TRBJ1-5	CAWSVGTGINQPQHF	TGTGCCTGGAGCGTCGGGACAGGGATAAATCAGCCCCAGCATTTT
TRBV11-2	TRBD2	NA	TRBJ2-1	CASSPSTGGYNEQFF	TGTGCCAGCAGCCCGTCTACGGGAGGGTACAATGAGCAGTTCTTC
TRBV14	NA	NA	TRBJ1-5	CASSQGTGINQPQHF	TGTGCCAGCAGCCAAGGCACAGGAATCAATCAGCCCCAGCATTTT
TRBV5-1	TRBD2	NA	TRBJ2-2	CASSTTSGRNTGELFF	TGCGCCAGCAGCACTACTAGCGGGAGGAACACCGGGGAGCTGTTTTTT
TRBV5-1	NA	NA	TRBJ1-6	CASSAGGGSPLHF	TGCGCCAGCAGCGCCGGGGGAGGTTCACCCCTCCACTTT
TRBV5-1	NA	NA	TRBJ1-5	CASSLGQPNQPQHF	TGCGCCAGCAGCTTGGGACAGCCAAATCAGCCCCAGCATTTT
TRBV7-9	TRBD1	NA	TRBJ2-7	CASSQEMTGYLDEQYF	TGTGCCAGCAGCCAAGAAATGACAGGGTATCTGGACGAGCAGTACTTC
TRBV12-5	NA	NA	TRBJ2-1	CASGSYTEQFF	TGTGCTAGCGGGAGTTATACTGAGCAGTTCTTC
TRBV9	NA	NA	TRBJ1-3	CASSPRESPSGGNTIYF	TGTGCCAGCAGCCCCCGGGAGTCCCCGAGTGGAGGAAACACCATATATTTT
TRBV7-3	NA	NA	TRBJ2-1	CASSAFGGTGAYNEQFF	TGTGCCAGCAGCGCATTCGGCGGGACGGGAGCATACAATGAGCAGTTCTTC
TRBV19	NA	NA	TRBJ1-5	CASSPRMGAEGNQPQHF	TGTGCCAGTAGTCCTAGAATGGGGGCAGAGGGCAATCAGCCCCAGCATTTT
TRBV28	NA	NA	TRBJ2-1	CASSPWGRWLRNEQFF	TGTGCCAGCAGCCCCTGGGGGAGGTGGTTGAGGAATGAGCAGTTCTTC
TRBV23-1	TRBD2	NA	TRBJ2-1	CASSHRGLAALSYNEQFF	TGCGCCAGCAGTCACCGGGGACTAGCGGCACTCTCCTACAATGAGCAGTTCTTC
TRBV6-5	NA	NA	TRBJ1-2	CATPLSTHLTVGYTF	TGTGCCACCCCACTTAGCACACACCTCACCGTGGGCTACACCTTC
TRBV5-6	NA	NA	TRBJ2-3	CASSPARSTDTQYF	TGTGCCAGCAGCCCGGCCAGGAGCACAGATACGCAGTATTTT
TRBV2	TRBD1	NA	TRBJ1-5	CASSGDRGQPQHF	TGTGCCAGCAGTGGAGACAGGGGTCAGCCCCAGCATTTT
TRBV18	TRBD1	NA	TRBJ1-2	CASSPPGQSVYGYTF	TGTGCCAGCTCACCACCGGGACAGAGCGTCTATGGCTACACCTTC
TRBV13	TRBD2	NA	TRBJ2-3	CASSSGLAAIHDTQYF	TGTGCCAGCAGCTCGGGACTAGCGGCAATACACGATACGCAGTATTTT
TRBV6-5	NA	NA	TRBJ2-7	CASRRGSGYEQYF	TGTGCCAGCAGGCGAGGGTCGGGCTACGAGCAGTACTTC
TRBV7-2	TRBD1	NA	TRBJ1-5	CASSLRDRGQPQHF	TGTGCCAGCAGCCTCAGGGACAGGGGCCAGCCCCAGCATTTT
TRBV7-9	TRBD1	NA	TRBJ1-4	CASSPGQGTEKLFF	TGTGCCAGCAGTCCCGGACAGGGAACTGAAAAACTGTTTTTT
TRBV19	NA	NA	TRBJ1-5	CASRPGGPWGRNQPQHF	TGTGCCAGTAGACCAGGAGGGCCGTGGGGACGAAATCAGCCCCAGCATTTT
TRBV30	TRBD1	NA	TRBJ2-3	CAWDRGETDTQYF	TGTGCCTGGGACAGGGGGGAAACAGATACGCAGTATTTT
TRBV7-3	NA	NA	TRBJ2-2	CASSSLPLNTGELFF	TGTGCCAGCAGCTCCTTGCCACTGAACACCGGGGAGCTGTTTTTT
TRBV18	TRBD2	NA	TRBJ2-2	CASSPLLAGGSGTGELFF	TGTGCCAGCTCACCACTCCTAGCGGGAGGGAGTGGCACCGGGGAGCTGTTTTTT
TRBV18	TRBD1	NA	TRBJ1-2	CASSPGTGYGYTF	TGTGCCAGCTCACCCGGGACAGGCTATGGCTACACCTTC